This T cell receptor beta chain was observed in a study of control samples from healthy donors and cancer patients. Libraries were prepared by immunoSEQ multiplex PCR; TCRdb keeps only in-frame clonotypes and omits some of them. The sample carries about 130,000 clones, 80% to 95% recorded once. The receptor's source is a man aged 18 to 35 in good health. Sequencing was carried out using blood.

This CDR3 reads CASSRPRDGDYGYTF. The CDR3 DNA follows: TGTGCCAGTAGTAGACCCCGGGACGGAGACTATGGCTACACCTTC. The V call is TRBV19, the J call TRBJ1-2; TRBD1 is a possible D gene (5 bases). The CDR3 covers 15 residues. The germline gives CDR1 LNHDA, CDR2 SQIVND (reference sequence). The germline V and J ends were trimmed by 4 bases and 3 bases, with 15 bases remaining between them.